This T cell receptor (beta chain) was documented in a study of T cells after yellow fever vaccination. At the level of the study: When fractions had low cell numbers, they were prepared with SMART-Seq v4 Ultra Low Input. Study-level findings and limits: Abundant clonotypes from the bulk population could contaminate FACS-sorted repertoires. Booster samples showed a return of most primary-vaccination clones (around 96% CD4, 88% CD8).

TCRdb processed the 5' RACE reads anew with MiXCR; each CDR3 protein has one entry. Of hundreds of thousands of distinct CDR3 sequences in the sample, about 12% were seen once. A word on this clonotype: Its antigen is as yet unknown.

The CDR3 is 14 amino acids. Deletions cut 2 bases from V and 2 bases from J, with 9 bases between. The sample here was PBMCs, taken on the day of the yellow fever booster vaccination. This receptor was identified in a man younger than 40 who received the YFV17D yellow fever vaccine. This chain connects TRBV12-3 or TRBV12-4 to TRBJ1-2; D might be TRBD1 (6 bases). The CDR3 here is CASSLHRENYGYTF. As DNA, the CDR3 is TGTGCCAGCAGTTTACACAGGGAGAACTATGGCTACACCTTC.